The clone carrying this TCR beta chain has just a few counts. Its cognate antigen is unknown. Sequenced by immunoSEQ multiplex PCR; TCRdb stores in-frame clones only, minus some. This sample carries tens of thousands of clones, around 77% of them seen once, and the ten largest clones take approximately 16%. The data were obtained in a study of OX40 agonist ivuxolimab in advanced cancers. Looking at the study overall: Hepatocellular carcinoma, melanoma, renal cell or head and neck cancer was diagnosed in the dose-escalation patients. Study outcomes and limitations: Doses of 0.1 to 3.0 mg/kg were accompanied by clonal expansion of CD4+ and CD8+ blood T cells by week 6.

Sampling of blood occurred at baseline, cycle 4 day 1, and cycle 7 day 1. The specimen was CD4+ or CD8+ T cells sorted from blood, collected in a trial of the OX40 agonist ivuxolimab. This sequence was found in an adult with an advanced solid tumor such as melanoma, head and neck, liver or kidney cancer.

The CDR3: CASSEPLTGDANTGELFF. CDR3 sequence (DNA): TGTGCCAGCAGCGAACCACTCACAGGGGACGCGAACACCGGGGAGCTGTTTTTT. The rearrangement joins TRBV9 to TRBJ2-2; 7 nucleotides line up with TRBD1. The CDR3 extends over 18 amino acids. V gave up 3 bases and J gave up 0 bases; unmatched junction bases: 11. Looked up from germline, CDR1 is SGDLS and CDR2 is YYNGEE.